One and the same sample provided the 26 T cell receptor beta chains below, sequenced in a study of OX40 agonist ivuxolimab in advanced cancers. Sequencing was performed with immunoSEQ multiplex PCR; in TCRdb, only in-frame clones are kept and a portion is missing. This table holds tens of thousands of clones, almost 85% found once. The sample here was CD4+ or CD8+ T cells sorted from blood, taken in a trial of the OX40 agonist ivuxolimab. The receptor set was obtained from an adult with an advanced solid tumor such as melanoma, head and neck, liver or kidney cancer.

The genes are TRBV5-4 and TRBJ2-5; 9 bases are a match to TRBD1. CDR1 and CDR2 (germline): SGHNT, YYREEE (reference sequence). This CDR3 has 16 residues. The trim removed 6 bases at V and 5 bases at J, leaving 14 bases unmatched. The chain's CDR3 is CASNKLGQGRAETQYF. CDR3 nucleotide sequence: TGTGCCAGCAACAAGCTCGGACAGGGGAGGGCGGAGACCCAGTACTTC.

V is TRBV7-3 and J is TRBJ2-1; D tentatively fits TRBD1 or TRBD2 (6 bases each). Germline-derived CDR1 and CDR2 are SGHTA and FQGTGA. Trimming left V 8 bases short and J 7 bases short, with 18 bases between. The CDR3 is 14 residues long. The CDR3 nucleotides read TGTGCCAGCGGCGAGGGGGGCAGTGTGAATGAGCAGTTCTTC. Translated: CASGEGGSVNEQFF.

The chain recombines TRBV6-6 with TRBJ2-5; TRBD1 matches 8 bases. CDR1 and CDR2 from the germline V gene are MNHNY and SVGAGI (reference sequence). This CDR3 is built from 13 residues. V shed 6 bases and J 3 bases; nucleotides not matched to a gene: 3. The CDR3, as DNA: TGTGCCAGCAGCCAACAGGGGGAAGAGACCCAGTACTTC. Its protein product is CASSQQGEETQYF.

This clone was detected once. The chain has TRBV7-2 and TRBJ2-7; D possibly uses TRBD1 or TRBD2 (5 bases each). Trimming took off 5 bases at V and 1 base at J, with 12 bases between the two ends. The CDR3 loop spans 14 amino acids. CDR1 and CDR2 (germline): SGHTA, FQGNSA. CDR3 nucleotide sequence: TGTGCCAGCAGCCAGGGACGGATGTCCTACGAGCAGTACTTC. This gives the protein CASSQGRMSYEQYF.

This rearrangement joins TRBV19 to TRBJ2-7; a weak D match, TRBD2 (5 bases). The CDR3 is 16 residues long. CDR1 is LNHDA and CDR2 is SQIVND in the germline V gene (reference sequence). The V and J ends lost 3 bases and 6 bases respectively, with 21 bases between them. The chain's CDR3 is CASSIGKGRPIAEQYF. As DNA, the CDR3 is TGTGCCAGTAGTATCGGAAAAGGGAGACCCATCGCCGAGCAGTACTTC.

This CDR3 reads CASSEYGGGTQPQHF. In DNA form, the CDR3 reads TGTGCCAGCAGTGAATACGGAGGGGGCACTCAGCCCCAGCATTTT. The chain carries TRBV6-1 and TRBJ1-5, with 7 bases fitting TRBD1. Losses at the gene ends were 2 bases for V and 6 bases for J; bases not matched to a gene: 7. This CDR3 has 15 amino acids. The germline V gene encodes CDR1 MNHNS and CDR2 SASEGT.

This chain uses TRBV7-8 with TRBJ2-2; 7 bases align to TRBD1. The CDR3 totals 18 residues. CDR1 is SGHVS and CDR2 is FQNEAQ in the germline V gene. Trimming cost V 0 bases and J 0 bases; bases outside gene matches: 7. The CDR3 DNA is TGTGCCAGCAGCTTAGCGAGGGGGACAGCCACGAACACCGGGGAGCTGTTTTTT. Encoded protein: CASSLARGTATNTGELFF.

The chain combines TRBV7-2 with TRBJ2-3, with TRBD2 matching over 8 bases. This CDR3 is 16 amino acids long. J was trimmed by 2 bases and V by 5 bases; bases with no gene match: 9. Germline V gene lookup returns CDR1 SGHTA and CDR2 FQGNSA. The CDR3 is CASSPHQRGNTDTQYF. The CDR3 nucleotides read TGTGCCAGCAGCCCACACCAGCGGGGGAACACAGATACGCAGTATTTT.

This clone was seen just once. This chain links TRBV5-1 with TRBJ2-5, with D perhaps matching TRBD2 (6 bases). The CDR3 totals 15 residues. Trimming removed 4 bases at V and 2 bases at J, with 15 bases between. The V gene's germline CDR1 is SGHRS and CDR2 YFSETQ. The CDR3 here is CASSPGEGGQETQYF. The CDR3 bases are TGCGCCAGCAGCCCGGGAGAGGGCGGGCAAGAGACCCAGTACTTC. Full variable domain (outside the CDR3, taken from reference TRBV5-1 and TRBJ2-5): KAGVTQTPRYLIKTRGQQVTLSCSPISGHRSVSWYQQTPGQGLQFLFEYFSETQRNKGNFPGRFSGRQFSNSRSEMNVSTLELGDSALYLCASSPGEGGQETQYFGPGTRLLVL.

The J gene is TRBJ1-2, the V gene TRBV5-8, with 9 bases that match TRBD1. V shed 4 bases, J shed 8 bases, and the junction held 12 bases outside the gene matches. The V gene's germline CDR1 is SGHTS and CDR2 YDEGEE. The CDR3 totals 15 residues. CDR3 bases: TGTGCCAGCAGCAGCTCCGGGACAGGGTCTTGGGGCTACACCTTC. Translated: CASSSSGTGSWGYTF.

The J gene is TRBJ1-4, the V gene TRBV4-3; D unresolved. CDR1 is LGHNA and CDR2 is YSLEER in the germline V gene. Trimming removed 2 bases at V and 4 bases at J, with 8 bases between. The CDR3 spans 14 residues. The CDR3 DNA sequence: TGCGCCAGCAGCCAAACGGAGTATAATGAAAAACTGTTTTTT. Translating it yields CASSQTEYNEKLFF.

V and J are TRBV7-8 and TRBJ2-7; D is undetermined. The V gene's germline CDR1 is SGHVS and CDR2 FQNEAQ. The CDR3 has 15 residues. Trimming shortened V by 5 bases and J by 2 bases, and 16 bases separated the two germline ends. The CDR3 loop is CASSPTVDGPYEQYF. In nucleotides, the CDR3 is TGTGCCAGCAGCCCAACCGTGGACGGGCCCTACGAGCAGTACTTC.

The CDR3 reads CASSDSSNQPQHF. CDR3 nucleotides: TGTGCCAGCAGCGACAGTAGCAATCAGCCCCAGCATTTT. The chain employs TRBV7-2 and TRBJ1-5, with D possibly being TRBD1 (5 bases). CDR3 length: 13 amino acids. Trimming took 5 bases from V and 0 from J, leaving 5 bases between them. The germline V gene encodes CDR1 SGHTA and CDR2 FQGNSA.

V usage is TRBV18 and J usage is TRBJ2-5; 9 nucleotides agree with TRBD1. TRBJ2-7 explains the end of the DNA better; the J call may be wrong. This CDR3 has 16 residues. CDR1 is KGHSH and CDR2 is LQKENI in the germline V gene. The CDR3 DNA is TGTGCCAGCTCACCACCGGGACAGGGCTCTCCCTACGAGCAGTACTTC. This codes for CASSPPGQGSPYEQYF.

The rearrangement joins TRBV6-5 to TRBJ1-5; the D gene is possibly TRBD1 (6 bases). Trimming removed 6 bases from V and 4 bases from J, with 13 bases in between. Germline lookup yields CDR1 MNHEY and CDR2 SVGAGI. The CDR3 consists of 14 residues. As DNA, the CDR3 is TGTGCCAGCAGCATAAACAGGGTAAATCAGCCCCAGCATTTT. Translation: CASSINRVNQPQHF.

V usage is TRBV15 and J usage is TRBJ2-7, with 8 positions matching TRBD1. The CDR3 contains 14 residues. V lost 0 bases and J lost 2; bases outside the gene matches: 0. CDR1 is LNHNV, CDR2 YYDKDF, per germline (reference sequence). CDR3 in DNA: TGTGCCACCAGCAGAGACAGGGGGCCCTACGAGCAGTACTTC. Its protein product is CATSRDRGPYEQYF. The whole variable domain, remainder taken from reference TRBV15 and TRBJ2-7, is DAMVIQNPRYQVTQFGKPVTLSCSQTLNHNVMYWYQQKSSQAPKLLFHYYDKDFNNEADTPDNFQSRRPNTSFCFLDIRSPGLGDTAMYLCATSRDRGPYEQYFGPGTRLTVT.

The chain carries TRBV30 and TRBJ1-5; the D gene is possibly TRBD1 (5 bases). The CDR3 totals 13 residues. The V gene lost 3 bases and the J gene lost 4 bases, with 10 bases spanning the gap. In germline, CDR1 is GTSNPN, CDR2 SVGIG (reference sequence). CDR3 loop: CAWSPGVNQPQHF. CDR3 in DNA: TGTGCCTGGAGCCCGGGGGTGAATCAGCCCCAGCATTTT.

CDR3 DNA sequence: TGTGCCTGGACGTCGGGGCCTGGCACAGATACGCAGTATTTT. This encodes CAWTSGPGTDTQYF. The chain carries TRBV30 and TRBJ2-3; D possibly matches TRBD1 or TRBD2 (5 bases each). CDR3 length equals 14 residues. With 4 bases removed from V and 1 base from J, the gap between germline ends came to 12 bases. Per germline, CDR1 GTSNPN and CDR2 SVGIG (reference sequence).

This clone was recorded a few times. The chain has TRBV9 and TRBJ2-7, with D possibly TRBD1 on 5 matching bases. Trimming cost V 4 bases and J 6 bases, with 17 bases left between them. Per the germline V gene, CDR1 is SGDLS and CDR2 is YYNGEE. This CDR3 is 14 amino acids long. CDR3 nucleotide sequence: TGTGCCAGCAGCCAATCCTCGACAGTTCTCGAGCAGTACTTC. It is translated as CASSQSSTVLEQYF.

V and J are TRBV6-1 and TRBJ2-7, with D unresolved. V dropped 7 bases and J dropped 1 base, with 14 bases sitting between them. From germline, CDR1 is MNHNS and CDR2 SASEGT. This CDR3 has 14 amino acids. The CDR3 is CASNPEGGSYEQYF. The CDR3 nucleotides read TGTGCCAGCAACCCGGAAGGTGGTTCCTACGAGCAGTACTTC.

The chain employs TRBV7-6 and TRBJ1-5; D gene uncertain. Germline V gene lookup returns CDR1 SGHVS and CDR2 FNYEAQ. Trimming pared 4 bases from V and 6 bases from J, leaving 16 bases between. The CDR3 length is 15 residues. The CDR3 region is CASSSTSDKSQPQHF. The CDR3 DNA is TGTGCCAGCAGCTCCACGAGTGACAAGTCTCAGCCCCAGCATTTT.

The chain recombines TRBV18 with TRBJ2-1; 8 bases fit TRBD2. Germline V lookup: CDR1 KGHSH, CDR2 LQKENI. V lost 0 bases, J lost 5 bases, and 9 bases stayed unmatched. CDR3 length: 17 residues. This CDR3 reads CASSPPGSGGGNNEQFF. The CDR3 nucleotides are TGTGCCAGCTCACCACCCGGGAGCGGGGGAGGAAACAATGAGCAGTTCTTC.

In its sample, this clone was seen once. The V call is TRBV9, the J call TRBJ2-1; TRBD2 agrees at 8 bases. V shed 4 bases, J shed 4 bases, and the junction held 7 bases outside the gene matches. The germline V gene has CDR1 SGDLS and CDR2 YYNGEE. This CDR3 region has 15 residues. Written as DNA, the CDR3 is TGTGCCAGCAGCTCGTCGCGGGGGGCGTACAATGAGCAGTTCTTC. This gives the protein CASSSSRGAYNEQFF.

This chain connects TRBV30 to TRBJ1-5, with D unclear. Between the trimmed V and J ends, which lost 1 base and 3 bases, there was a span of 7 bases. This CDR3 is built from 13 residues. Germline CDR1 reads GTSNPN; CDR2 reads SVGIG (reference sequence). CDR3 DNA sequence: TGTGCCTGGAGTGACGTCGACAATCAGCCCCAGCATTTT. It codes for CAWSDVDNQPQHF.

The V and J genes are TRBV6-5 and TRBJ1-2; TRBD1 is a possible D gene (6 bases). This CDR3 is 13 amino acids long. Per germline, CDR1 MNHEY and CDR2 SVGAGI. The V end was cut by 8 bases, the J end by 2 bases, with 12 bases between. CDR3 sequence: CASGDTANYGYTF. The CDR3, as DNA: TGTGCCAGCGGGGACACCGCGAACTATGGCTACACCTTC.

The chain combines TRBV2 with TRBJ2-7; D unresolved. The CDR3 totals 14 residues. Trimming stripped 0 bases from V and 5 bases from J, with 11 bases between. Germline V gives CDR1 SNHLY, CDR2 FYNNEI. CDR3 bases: TGTGCCAGCAGTGAAGCTACGGAGTGGGACGAGCAGTACTTC. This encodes CASSEATEWDEQYF.